This record covers a single T cell receptor beta chain. A junction end diverges from the germline sequence, so it may reflect a read error. Per the original data handling: From reference gene primer amplification, estimates of nucleated cell counts were derived. Generated by immunoSEQ multiplex PCR, the TCRdb table keeps only in-frame clones and is missing some. V, J and clone size are taken as reported in that table, and D and trimming were inferred from the DNA itself. This sample has approximately 360,000 clones, with 89% found just once. The data are from a study of blood T cell repertoires in COVID-19. Study context: COVID-19 samples, acute and convalescent, were from the United States, Italy and Spain. PBMCs, B-cell-depleted T cells, or T cells were the source of the cDNA or gDNA that made up the material.

The germline V gene has CDR1 SGHVS and CDR2 FQNEAQ. The length of the CDR3 is 16 residues. Specimen: peripheral blood. The genes are TRBV7-8 and TRBJ2-1; maybe TRBD1 (6 bases). This sequence was found in a man between 35 and 55 years old with acute or convalescent COVID-19. The CDR3 here is CASSLGRRGRYNEQFF. The CDR3 bases are TGTGCCAGTAGCTTAGGTCGCAGGGGTAGGTACAATGAGCAGTTCTTC.